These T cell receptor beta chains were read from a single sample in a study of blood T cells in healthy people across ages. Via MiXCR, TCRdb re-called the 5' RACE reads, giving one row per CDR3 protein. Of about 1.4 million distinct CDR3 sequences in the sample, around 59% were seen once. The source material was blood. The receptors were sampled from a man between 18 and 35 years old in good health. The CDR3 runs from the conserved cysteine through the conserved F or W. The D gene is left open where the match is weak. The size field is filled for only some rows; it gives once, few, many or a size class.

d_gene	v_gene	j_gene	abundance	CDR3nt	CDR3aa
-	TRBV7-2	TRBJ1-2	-	TGTGCCAGCAGCTTAGTGACCGGCAGCTACTACTATGGCTACACCTTC	CASSLVTGSYYYGYTF
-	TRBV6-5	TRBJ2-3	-	TGTGCCAGCAGCGAGGACTTCCTCAATACGCAGTATTTT	CASSEDFLNTQYF
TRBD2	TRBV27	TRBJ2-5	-	TGTGCCAGCAGTTCCGGGACTAGCGGGTTGGGACAGTACTTC	CASSSGTSGLGQYF
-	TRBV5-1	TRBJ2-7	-	TGCGCCAGCAGCTCGTGGCAGGAGCCCTCCTACGAGCAGTACTTC	CASSSWQEPSYEQYF
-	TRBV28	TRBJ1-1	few	TGTGCCAGCAGGCCGATTTCTAATCGAAACACTGAAGCTTTCTTT	CASRPISNRNTEAFF
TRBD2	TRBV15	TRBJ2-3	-	TGTGCCACCAGCAGTCCCACCCCGGGACTAGTGTCAGATACGCAGTATTTT	CATSSPTPGLVSDTQYF
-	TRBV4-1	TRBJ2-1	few	TGCGCCAGCAGCCAAAACAGATGGGACCGCTTCGAGCAGTTCTTC	CASSQNRWDRFEQFF
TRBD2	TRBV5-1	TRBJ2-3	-	TGCGCCAGCAGCTTGCCAACGGGGGGGGATACGCAGTATTTT	CASSLPTGGDTQYF
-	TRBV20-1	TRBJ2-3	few	TGCAGTGCTAGAGAGTACAGGTTATACACGCAGTATTTT	CSAREYRLYTQYF
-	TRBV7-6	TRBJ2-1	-	TGTGCCAGCAGCTTCACCCCAGTGAGCAATGAGCAGTTCTTC	CASSFTPVSNEQFF
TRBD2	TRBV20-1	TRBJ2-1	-	TGCAGTGCTAGTGTAGCGGGGGTTAATGAGCAGTTCTTC	CSASVAGVNEQFF
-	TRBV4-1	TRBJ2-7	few	TGCGCCAGCAGCCAAGTGCACCACTACGAGCAGTACTTC	CASSQVHHYEQYF
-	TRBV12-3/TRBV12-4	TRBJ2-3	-	TGTGCCAGCAGTTTAGTGCGCCATGCTAGCACAGATACGCAGTATTTT	CASSLVRHASTDTQYF
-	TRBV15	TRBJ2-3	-	TGTGCCACCGGGGCATCGGACTCGGATACGCAGTATTTT	CATGASDSDTQYF
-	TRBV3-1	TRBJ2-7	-	TGTGCCAGCAGCCACGCGGGTTACGAGCAGTACTTC	CASSHAGYEQYF
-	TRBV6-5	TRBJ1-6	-	TGTGCCAGCAGTTTAAGTTTTAGAGGAGGCTCCTATAATTCACCCCTCCACTTT	CASSLSFRGGSYNSPLHF
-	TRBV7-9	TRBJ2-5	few	TGTGCCAGCAGCTTAGAAAAAACCCAAGAGACCCAGTACTTC	CASSLEKTQETQYF
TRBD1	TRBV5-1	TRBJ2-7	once	TGCGCCAGCAGCTCGGTCAGGGGGCCCTACGAGCAGTACTTC	CASSSVRGPYEQYF
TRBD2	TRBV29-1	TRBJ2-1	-	TGCAGCGTTAGGGTGGGACTAGCGTTCTACAATGAGCAGTTCTTC	CSVRVGLAFYNEQFF
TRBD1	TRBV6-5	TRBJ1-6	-	TGTGCCAGCAGCCCCGGGACAGGGCTTTCACCCCTCCACTTT	CASSPGTGLSPLHF
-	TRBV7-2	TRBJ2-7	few	TGTGCCAGCAGCCCGACCTTCTTCTACGAGCAGTACTTC	CASSPTFFYEQYF
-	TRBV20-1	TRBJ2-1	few	TGCAGTGCTAGCTTTCTAGGTGGTCTTGATGAGCAGTTCTTC	CSASFLGGLDEQFF
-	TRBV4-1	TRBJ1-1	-	TGCGCCAGCAGCCACCCGCGGGGGGCCCCTGAAGCTTTCTTT	CASSHPRGAPEAFF
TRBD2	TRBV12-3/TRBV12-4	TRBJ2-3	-	TGTGCCAGCAGTTTTTCAGCGGGGAGCGCAGATACGCAGTATTTT	CASSFSAGSADTQYF
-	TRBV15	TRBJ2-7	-	TGTGCCACCAGCAGGACCCGAGCAGGGTCCTACGAGCAGTACTTC	CATSRTRAGSYEQYF
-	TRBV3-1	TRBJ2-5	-	TGTGCCAGCAGCCAAGTTCAGACCCAGTACTTC	CASSQVQTQYF
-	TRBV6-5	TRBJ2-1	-	TGTGCCAGCACAGGGTCATATGAGCAGTTCTTC	CASTGSYEQFF
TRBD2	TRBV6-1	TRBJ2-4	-	TGTGCCAGCAGTGAATCCTGGGGACTAGCTCAAAACATTCAGTACTTC	CASSESWGLAQNIQYF
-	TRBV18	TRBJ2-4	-	TGTGCCAGCTCACCAAGACAGCAAAACATTCAGTACTTC	CASSPRQQNIQYF
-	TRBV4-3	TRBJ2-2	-	TGCGCCAGCAGCCAGGATCTTTGGGGGACAACGAACACCGGGGAGCTGTTTTTT	CASSQDLWGTTNTGELFF
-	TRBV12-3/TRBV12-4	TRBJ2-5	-	TGTGCCAGCAGCCCGGGTCCTAGTTATTCTGCGGAGACCCAGTACTTC	CASSPGPSYSAETQYF
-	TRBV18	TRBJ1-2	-	TGTGCCAGCTCACCAAGCCAGCAAATGTATGGCTACACCTTC	CASSPSQQMYGYTF
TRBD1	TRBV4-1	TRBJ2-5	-	TGCGCCAGCAGCCAAGAGGGACAGGGGTTCGGGGGAGTCCTACAAGAGACCCAGTACTTC	CASSQEGQGFGGVLQETQYF
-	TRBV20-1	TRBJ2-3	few	TGCAGCGGAGAAGGCACAGATACGCAGTATTTT	CSGEGTDTQYF
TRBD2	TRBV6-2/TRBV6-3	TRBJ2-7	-	TGTGCCAGCAGTTACCCCTACTCGGGGGGTCTCTACGAGCAGTACTTC	CASSYPYSGGLYEQYF
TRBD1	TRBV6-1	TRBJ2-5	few	TGTGCCAGCAGTCCAGTCCGGGACAGGGCAGGAGGAGAGACCCAGTACTTC	CASSPVRDRAGGETQYF
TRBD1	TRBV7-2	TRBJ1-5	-	TGTGCCAGCAGCTTCCAAACAGGGGAACAGCCCCAGCATTTT	CASSFQTGEQPQHF
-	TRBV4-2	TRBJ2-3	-	TGTGCCAGCAGCCAGCGGACCCTGAGCACAGATACGCAGTATTTT	CASSQRTLSTDTQYF
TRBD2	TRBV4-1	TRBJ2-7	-	TGCGCCAGCAGCCAATTTAGCGGGGGGCACGGTTACGAGCAGTACTTC	CASSQFSGGHGYEQYF
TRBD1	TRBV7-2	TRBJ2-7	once	TGTGCCAGCAGCGTAGTTGAGTGGACAGGGTCTTCCTACGAGCAGTACTTC	CASSVVEWTGSSYEQYF
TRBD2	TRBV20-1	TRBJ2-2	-	TGCAGTGCTAGAGATCCTAGCGGGAGGACTGGTCCGTCCGGGGAGCTGTTTTTT	CSARDPSGRTGPSGELFF